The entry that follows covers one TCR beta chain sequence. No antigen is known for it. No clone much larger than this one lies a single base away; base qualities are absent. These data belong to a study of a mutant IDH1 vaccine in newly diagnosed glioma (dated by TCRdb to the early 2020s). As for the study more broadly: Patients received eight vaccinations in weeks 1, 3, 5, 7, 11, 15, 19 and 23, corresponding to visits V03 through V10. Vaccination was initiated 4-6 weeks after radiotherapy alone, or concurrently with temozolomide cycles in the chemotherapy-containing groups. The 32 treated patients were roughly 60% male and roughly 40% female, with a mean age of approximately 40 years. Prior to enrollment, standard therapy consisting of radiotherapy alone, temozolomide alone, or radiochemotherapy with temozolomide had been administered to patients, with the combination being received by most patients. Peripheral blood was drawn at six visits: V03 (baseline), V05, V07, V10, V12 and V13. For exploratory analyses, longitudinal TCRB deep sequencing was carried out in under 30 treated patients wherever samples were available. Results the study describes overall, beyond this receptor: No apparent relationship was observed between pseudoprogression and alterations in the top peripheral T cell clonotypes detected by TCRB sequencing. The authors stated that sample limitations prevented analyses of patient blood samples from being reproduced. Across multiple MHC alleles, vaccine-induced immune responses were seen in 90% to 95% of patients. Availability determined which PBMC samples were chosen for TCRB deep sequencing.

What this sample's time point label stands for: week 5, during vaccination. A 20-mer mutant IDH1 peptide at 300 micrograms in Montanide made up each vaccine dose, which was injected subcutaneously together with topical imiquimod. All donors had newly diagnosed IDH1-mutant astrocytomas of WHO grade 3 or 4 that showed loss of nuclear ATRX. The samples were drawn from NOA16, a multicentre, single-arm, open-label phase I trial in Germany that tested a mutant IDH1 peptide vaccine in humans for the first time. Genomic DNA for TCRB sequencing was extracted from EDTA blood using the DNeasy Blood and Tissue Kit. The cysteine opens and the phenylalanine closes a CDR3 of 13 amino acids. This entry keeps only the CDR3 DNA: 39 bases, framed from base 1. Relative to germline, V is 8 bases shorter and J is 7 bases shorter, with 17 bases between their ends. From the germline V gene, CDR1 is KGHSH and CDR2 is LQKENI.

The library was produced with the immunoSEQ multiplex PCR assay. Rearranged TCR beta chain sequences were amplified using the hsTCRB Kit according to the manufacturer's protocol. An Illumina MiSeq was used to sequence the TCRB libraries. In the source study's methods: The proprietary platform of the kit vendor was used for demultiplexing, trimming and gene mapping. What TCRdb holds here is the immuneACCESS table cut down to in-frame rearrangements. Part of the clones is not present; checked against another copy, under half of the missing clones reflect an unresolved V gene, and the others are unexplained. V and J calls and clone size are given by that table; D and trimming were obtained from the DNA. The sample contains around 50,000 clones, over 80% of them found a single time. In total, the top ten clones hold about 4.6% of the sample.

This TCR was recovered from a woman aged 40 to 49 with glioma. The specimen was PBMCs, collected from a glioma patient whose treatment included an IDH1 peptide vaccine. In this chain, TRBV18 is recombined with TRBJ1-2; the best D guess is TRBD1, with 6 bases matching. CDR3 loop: CASTTEQGRGYTF. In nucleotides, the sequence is TGTGCCAGCACTACGGAACAGGGACGTGGCTACACCTTC.